In this sample, the clone carrying this T cell receptor (beta chain) turned up a few times. The source of the sample is a study of cytomegalovirus exposure and HLA in healthy donors. The PCR made use of 60 Vbeta and 13 Jbeta primers. Method: immunoSEQ multiplex PCR; TCRdb's copy keeps in-frame clones and lacks some. In the table there are 110,000 to 150,000 clones, roughly 80% of which are singletons. Germline values: CDR1 GTSNPN, CDR2 SVGIG (reference sequence). The V gene lost 3 bases and the J gene lost 0 bases, with 9 bases spanning the gap. This CDR3 comprises 14 residues. The sequence was obtained from a man aged 18 to 35 in good health and CMV-seronegative. The material sequenced was PBMCs. This rearrangement joins TRBV30 to TRBJ1-3, with a tentative D call TRBD1 (6 bases). The CDR3 DNA follows: TGTGCCTGGAGCAGGGGTCTCTCTGGAAACACCATATATTTT. Its protein product is CAWSRGLSGNTIYF.